Listed below are T cell receptor beta chains from one sample, sequenced in a study of T-cell memory formation after mild COVID-19. Via MiXCR, TCRdb re-called the 5' RACE reads, giving one row per CDR3 protein. The repertoire holds around 400,000 distinct CDR3 sequences, with roughly 26% as singletons. The sequenced sample was PBMCs or a T cell subset sorted from them (not recorded which). The receptors here all came from an adult woman who had mild COVID-19 (a few samples of this study predate the infection). Cell type and time point are not known. Both conserved end residues are part of each CDR3. The size of a clone is reported for some rows only, either as once, few or many, or as a class for expanded clones.

V gene	clone size	J gene	CDR3 protein
TRBV20-1	few	TRBJ2-1	CSARTPGTSIDNEQFF
TRBV3-1	.	TRBJ1-6	CASSPDINSPLHF
TRBV27	many	TRBJ2-1	CASSQYNEQFF
TRBV7-9	.	TRBJ1-1	CASSLVTGLVTEAFF
TRBV20-1	.	TRBJ2-1	CSARELAGGTYEQFF
TRBV25-1	.	TRBJ2-5	CASSESASWGSTQYF
TRBV4-3	.	TRBJ2-7	CASSQGTGQWSSYEQYF
TRBV19	.	TRBJ2-2	CAGRTGNTGELFF
TRBV5-8	few	TRBJ2-1	CASSFGSSYNEQFF
TRBV7-2	few	TRBJ2-3	CASSWVAGPTDTQYF
TRBV11-2	.	TRBJ2-5	CASSSRGPTQETQYF
TRBV5-1	few	TRBJ2-7	CASRGEGDYEQYF
TRBV27	.	TRBJ2-5	CASRAPGRQETQYF
TRBV9	.	TRBJ1-1	CASSVIPAGIEAFF
TRBV5-1	few	TRBJ1-1	CATRAGSNTEAFF
TRBV7-6	many	TRBJ2-4	CASSLGQGLAKNIQYF
TRBV2	.	TRBJ2-3	CASVTQAVYTDTQYF
TRBV7-9	.	TRBJ1-5	CASRKANQPQHF
TRBV5-6	.	TRBJ1-2	CASSLAGERDGYTF
TRBV20-1	many	TRBJ2-1	CSATERGRLDNEQFF
TRBV5-1	.	TRBJ1-6	CASSSDRGENSPLHF
TRBV24-1	many	TRBJ2-1	CATRGTAGQHNEQFF
TRBV6-2/TRBV6-3	.	TRBJ2-1	CASSYSNGQFF
TRBV12-3/TRBV12-4	.	TRBJ1-3	CASSYQGSYSGNTIYF
TRBV29-1	few	TRBJ1-2	CSGTGGEDYGYTF
TRBV7-8	.	TRBJ2-3	CASSLATSAAHLSTDTQYF
TRBV7-2	many	TRBJ2-5	CASSPGLAGVETQYF
TRBV6-2/TRBV6-3	few	TRBJ2-1	CASMGVWGEQFF
TRBV4-3	few	TRBJ2-7	CASSQGGGRADYEQYF
TRBV19	many	TRBJ2-1	CASSPRGGRNEQFF
TRBV7-6	few	TRBJ2-1	CASSLLPGQETSYNEQFF
TRBV3-1	.	TRBJ2-3	CASSYGLSTQYF
TRBV5-6	few	TRBJ1-2	CASSADQGYWNRKRYTF
TRBV10-3	.	TRBJ1-1	CAIRGQGAEAFF
TRBV4-2	.	TRBJ1-1	CASSQDLGDEAFF
TRBV5-1	.	TRBJ2-1	CASSPDASYNEQFF
TRBV2	many	TRBJ2-3	CASSQGQRTDTQYF
TRBV12-3/TRBV12-4	few	TRBJ1-5	CASSWDAGFGSNQPQHF
TRBV6-5	once	TRBJ1-2	CASSYSIRQGNGYTF
TRBV2	few	TRBJ1-2	CASRDLQGYTF